These 22 T cell receptor beta chains share one sample of origin, sequenced in a study of blood T cell repertoires in COVID-19. Generated by immunoSEQ multiplex PCR, the TCRdb table keeps only in-frame clones and is missing some. The sample carries around 200,000 clones, approximately 90% recorded once. Material: peripheral blood. These receptor sequences come from a young woman who had recovered from COVID-19.

The gene calls are TRBV11-3 and TRBJ2-1; 9 nucleotides line up with TRBD2. The germline CDR1 and CDR2 sequences are SGHNT and YENEEA. There are 15 residues in the CDR3. The trim removed 5 bases at V and 12 bases at J, leaving 14 bases unmatched. CDR3 in amino acids: CASSVTAGGLGGQFF. Written as DNA, the CDR3 is TGTGCCAGCAGCGTCACAGCGGGGGGTCTGGGCGGGCAGTTCTTC. Full variable domain (remainder filled in from reference TRBV11-3 and TRBJ2-1): EAGVVQSPRYKIIEKKQPVAFWCNPISGHNTLYWYLQNLGQGPELLIRYENEEAVDDSQLPKDRFSAERLKGVDSTLKIQPAELGDSAVYLCASSVTAGGLGGQFFGPGTRLTVL.

Comments on this clone: The sample carries other DNA sequences with the same CDR3. V and J are TRBV24-1 and TRBJ2-1; D is unclear. The V and J ends lost 4 bases and 4 bases respectively, with 7 bases between them. The length of the CDR3 is 13 residues. Germline-derived CDR1 and CDR2 are KGHDR and SFDVKD. The CDR3 DNA is TGTGCCACCAGTGACAGTTCTTACAATGAGCAGTTCTTC. This gives the protein CATSDSSYNEQFF.

The rearrangement uses TRBV23-1 and TRBJ2-6; D may be TRBD2 (6 bases). TRBV23-1 is recorded as an ORF, its role being uncertain. The CDR3 is 18 amino acids. V dropped 9 bases and J dropped 0 bases, with 21 bases sitting between them. The CDR3 DNA is TGCGCCAGAATTACTTCGGGGCGGGAAAACTCTGGGGCCAACGTCCTGACTTTC. Protein: CARITSGRENSGANVLTF.

This rearrangement joins TRBV14 to TRBJ2-1; 7 bases are a match to TRBD1. V was clipped by 3 bases and J by 5 bases; unmatched bases: 16. The CDR3 runs to 18 residues. CDR1 is SGHDN, CDR2 FVKESK, per germline. The CDR3 DNA sequence: TGTGCCAGCAGCCACCTACCCCCGGGCCAGGGGGAAGACAATGAGCAGTTCTTC. This codes for CASSHLPPGQGEDNEQFF.

The chain couples TRBV6-5 to TRBJ2-5; tentatively, D is TRBD2 (7 bases). The CDR3 is 14 residues long. Germline V gene data show CDR1 as MNHEY and CDR2 as SVGAGI. V dropped 4 bases and J dropped 4 bases, with 13 bases sitting between them. The CDR3 bases are TGTGCCAGCAGTTTAGGGGGGGTAGGAGAGACCCAGTACTTC. Translated, it gives CASSLGGVGETQYF.

Here the CDR3 reads CASSLQGPGGYTF. In DNA form, the CDR3 reads TGTGCCAGCAGCCTCCAGGGTCCGGGTGGCTACACCTTC. The rearrangement links TRBV12-3 or TRBV12-4 to TRBJ1-2; D may be TRBD1 (5 bases). The CDR3 covers 13 residues. V gave up 6 bases and J gave up 7 bases, with 15 bases separating them.

The chain uses TRBV7-3 and TRBJ1-3; the D gene is possibly TRBD1 (5 bases). The CDR3 consists of 14 residues. Germline V gene sequence: CDR1 SGHTA, CDR2 FQGTGA. With 2 bases removed from V and 4 bases from J, the gap between germline ends came to 9 bases. The CDR3 loop is CASSLGGGGNTIYF. The CDR3 DNA is TGTGCCAGCAGCTTAGGGGGAGGCGGAAACACCATATATTTT. Using reference TRBV7-3 and TRBJ1-3 for the parts outside the CDR3, the full variable domain is GAGVSQTPSNKVTEKGKYVELRCDPISGHTALYWYRQSLGQGPEFLIYFQGTGAADDSGLPNDRFFAVRPEGSVSTLKIQRTERGDSAVYLCASSLGGGGNTIYFGEGSWLTVV.

This chain joins TRBV4-2 and TRBJ1-4; the match to TRBD1 covers 9 bases. Trimming at V came to 4 bases and at J to 4 bases, leaving 7 bases not matched to a gene. The germline V gene encodes CDR1 LGHNA and CDR2 YNFKEQ. The CDR3 sequence is 16 residues long. CDR3 sequence reads: CASSRATGQGNEKLFF. The CDR3, as DNA: TGTGCCAGCAGCCGAGCGACGGGACAGGGTAATGAAAAACTGTTTTTT.

The V call is TRBV18, the J call TRBJ2-7; a weak D match, TRBD1 (6 bases). Germline-derived CDR1 and CDR2 are KGHSH and LQKENI. The CDR3 has 14 residues. Trimming took 2 bases from V and 1 from J, leaving 9 bases between them. The CDR3 DNA reads TGTGCCAGCTCACCAGAGGACAGTTCCTACGAGCAGTACGTC. This codes for CASSPEDSSYEQYV.

The chain uses TRBV5-1 and TRBJ2-7; D is undetermined. Germline V gives CDR1 SGHRS, CDR2 YFSETQ. There are 13 residues in the CDR3. V dropped 1 base and J dropped 3 bases, with 8 bases sitting between them. CDR3 bases: TGCGCCAGCAGCTTGAGTCAGTACTACGAGCAGTACGTC. This sequence encodes CASSLSQYYEQYV.

This rearrangement joins TRBV6-6 to TRBJ2-5; possible D gene TRBD2, 6 bases. Trimming took 8 bases from V and 5 from J, leaving 9 bases between them. In germline, CDR1 is MNHNY, CDR2 SVGAGI (reference sequence). CDR3 length: 11 amino acids. CDR3 in amino acids: CASRGGETQYF. CDR3 DNA sequence: TGTGCCAGCCGCGGAGGGGAGACCCAGTACTTC.

The chain recombines TRBV4-1 with TRBJ1-1; TRBD1 matches 8 bases. Unmatched junction bases numbered 8, after V lost 4 bases and J lost 1 base. CDR1 and CDR2 (germline): MGHRA, YSYEKL. This CDR3 contains 16 residues. The CDR3 DNA is TGCGCCAGCAGCCCCCTCGGGACAGGAGAGAACACTGAAGCTTTCTTT. It encodes CASSPLGTGENTEAFF.

There are a few counts of this clone. The chain has TRBV30 and TRBJ1-4, with D perhaps matching TRBD1 (5 bases). Germline CDR1 is GTSNPN and CDR2 is SVGIG (reference sequence). The CDR3 consists of 13 residues. Between the trimmed V and J ends, which lost 2 bases and 10 bases, there was a span of 14 bases. CDR3 nucleotide sequence: TGTGCCTGGAGTTTGCGGGACCGCGGAAAACTGTTTTTT. The encoded protein is CAWSLRDRGKLFF.

The rearrangement links TRBV7-2 to TRBJ1-1; the D gene is possibly TRBD1 (5 bases). CDR1 is SGHTA and CDR2 is FQGNSA in the germline V gene. Trimming stripped 1 base from V and 2 bases from J, with 11 bases between. The CDR3 extends over 15 amino acids. CDR3 nucleotides: TGTGCCAGCAGCTTAGGAGTTAGGGGTAACACTGAAGCTTTCTTT. It translates to CASSLGVRGNTEAFF.

This clone was seen a few times. J is TRBJ2-7 and V is TRBV23-1; TRBD2 might be the D (6 bases). TRBV23-1 is sorted into the ORF group, with uncertain function. This CDR3 has 17 residues. Trimming pared 0 bases from V and 0 bases from J, leaving 15 bases between. This CDR3 is CASSQSGDPGSSYEQYV. CDR3 in DNA: TGCGCCAGCAGTCAATCGGGGGACCCCGGGAGCTCCTACGAGCAGTACGTC.

The rearrangement uses TRBV19 and TRBJ1-2; D unresolved. There are 14 residues in the CDR3. The V gene lost 4 bases and the J gene lost 4 bases, with 13 bases spanning the gap. Germline loops: CDR1 LNHDA, CDR2 SQIVND (reference sequence). CDR3 sequence: CASSTLDTLYGYTF. The CDR3 region has the DNA TGTGCCAGTAGTACCCTCGACACGCTCTATGGCTACACCTTC.

The chain is built from TRBV27 and TRBJ2-7; 11 bases fit TRBD1. Germline V gene lookup returns CDR1 MNHEY and CDR2 SMNVEV (reference sequence). The CDR3 is 15 residues long. V was pared by 4 bases and J by 4 bases, with 6 bases of the junction left unmatched. CDR3 residues: CASSYQGTGGYEQYF. The CDR3 region has the DNA TGTGCCAGCAGTTACCAGGGGACAGGGGGTTACGAGCAGTACTTC.

The chain carries TRBV7-9 and TRBJ1-1; 12 positions agree with TRBD1. The CDR3 totals 14 residues. Germline V gene data show CDR1 as SEHNR and CDR2 as FQNEAQ (reference sequence). The V gene end was trimmed by 1 base and the J gene end by 9 bases; junction bases not matched to a gene: 3. CDR3 amino acids: CASSLGDRGRQAFF. CDR3 DNA sequence: TGTGCCAGCAGCTTAGGGGACAGGGGGCGCCAAGCTTTCTTT. Looking up the rest from reference TRBV7-9 and TRBJ1-1 gives the full variable domain: DTGVSQNPRHKITKRGQNVTFRCDPISEHNRLYWYRQTLGQGPEFLTYFQNEAQLEKSRLLSDRFSAERPKGSFSTLEIQRTEQGDSAMYLCASSLGDRGRQAFFGQGTRLTVV.

This clone was seen a handful of times. V is TRBV4-3 and J is TRBJ2-1, with 9 bases fitting TRBD2. The CDR3 extends over 17 amino acids. V shed 1 base, J shed 1 base, and the junction held 5 bases outside the gene matches. Germline V gives CDR1 LGHNA, CDR2 YSLEER. CDR3 sequence (DNA): TGCGCCAGCAGCCAAGGGCTCCTAGCGGGGTCCTACAATGAGCAGTTCTTC. Translating it yields CASSQGLLAGSYNEQFF.

The chain combines TRBV30 with TRBJ1-1; D might be TRBD1 (5 bases). CDR3 length: 11 residues. V was shortened by 5 bases and J by 11 bases, with 15 bases between the two germline ends. Germline values: CDR1 GTSNPN, CDR2 SVGIG (reference sequence). The chain's CDR3 is CAWAGQGPAFF. The CDR3 DNA reads as TGTGCCTGGGCGGGGCAGGGCCCCGCTTTCTTT.

V and J are TRBV7-8 and TRBJ2-5; D is perhaps TRBD2 (6 bases). Germline assignment: CDR1 SGHVS and CDR2 FQNEAQ. This CDR3 has 14 amino acids. The V gene lost 5 bases and the J gene lost 6 bases, with 16 bases spanning the gap. CDR3 loop: CASSHGGPSKTQYF. The CDR3 coding sequence is TGTGCCAGCAGCCACGGGGGACCCTCGAAGACCCAGTACTTC.

The chain couples TRBV3-1 (or the pseudogene TRBV3-2) to TRBJ1-3, with TRBD1 as a possible D gene (5 bases). CDR3 length: 14 residues. Trimming shortened V by 3 bases and J by 4 bases, and 10 bases separated the two germline ends. The germline CDR1 and CDR2 sequences are LGHDT and YNNKEL (reference sequence). The chain's CDR3 is CASSQQGRGNTIYF. The CDR3 bases are TGTGCCAGCAGCCAGCAGGGAAGAGGAAACACCATATATTTT.